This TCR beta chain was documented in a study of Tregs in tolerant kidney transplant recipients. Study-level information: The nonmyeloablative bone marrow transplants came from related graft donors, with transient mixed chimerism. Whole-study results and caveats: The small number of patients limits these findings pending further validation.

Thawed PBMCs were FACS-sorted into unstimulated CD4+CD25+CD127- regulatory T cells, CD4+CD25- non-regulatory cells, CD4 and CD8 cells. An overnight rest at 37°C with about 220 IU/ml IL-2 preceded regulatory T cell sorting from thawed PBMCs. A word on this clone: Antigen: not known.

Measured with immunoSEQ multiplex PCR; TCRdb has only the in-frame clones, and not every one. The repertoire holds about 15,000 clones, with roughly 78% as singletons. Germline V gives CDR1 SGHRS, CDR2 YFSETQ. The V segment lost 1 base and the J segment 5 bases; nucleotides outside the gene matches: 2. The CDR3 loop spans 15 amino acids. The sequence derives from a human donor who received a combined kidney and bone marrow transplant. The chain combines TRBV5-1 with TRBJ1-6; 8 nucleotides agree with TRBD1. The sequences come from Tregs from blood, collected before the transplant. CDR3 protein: CASSLMGQDNSPLHF. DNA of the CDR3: TGCGCCAGCAGCTTGATGGGACAGGATAATTCACCCCTCCACTTT.